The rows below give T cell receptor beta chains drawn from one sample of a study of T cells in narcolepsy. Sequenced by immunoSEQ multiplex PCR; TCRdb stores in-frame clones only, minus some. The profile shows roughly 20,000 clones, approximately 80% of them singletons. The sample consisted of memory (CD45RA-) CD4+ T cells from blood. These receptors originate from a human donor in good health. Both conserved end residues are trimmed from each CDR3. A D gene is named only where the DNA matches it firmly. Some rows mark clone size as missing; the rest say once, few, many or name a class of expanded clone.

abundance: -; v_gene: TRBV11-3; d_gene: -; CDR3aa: ASSLTDSEMYGYT
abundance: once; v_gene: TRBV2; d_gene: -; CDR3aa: ASSENNYGYT
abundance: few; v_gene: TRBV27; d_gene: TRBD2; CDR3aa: ASSILLAGGPGADGGEQF
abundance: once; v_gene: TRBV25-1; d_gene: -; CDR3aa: ASSSGIVNTEAF
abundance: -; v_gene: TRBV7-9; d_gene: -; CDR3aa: ASSFQSNSYNEQF
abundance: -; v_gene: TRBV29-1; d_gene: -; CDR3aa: SVEGDYT
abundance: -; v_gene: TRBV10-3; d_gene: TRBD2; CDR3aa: AISPGTTLREQY
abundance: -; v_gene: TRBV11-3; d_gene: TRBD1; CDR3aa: ASSLSDWGQYGGYT
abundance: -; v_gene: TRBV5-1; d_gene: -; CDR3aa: ASSLTTQGTQY
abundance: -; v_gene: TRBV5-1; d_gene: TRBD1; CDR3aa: ASSLGTGGSLSSYNSPLH
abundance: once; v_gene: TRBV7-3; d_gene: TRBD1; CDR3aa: ASSSTGRGRLTDTQY
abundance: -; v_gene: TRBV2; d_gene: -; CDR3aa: ASKFGGDQPQH
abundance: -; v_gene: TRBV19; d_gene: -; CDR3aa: AGMRPGYGYT
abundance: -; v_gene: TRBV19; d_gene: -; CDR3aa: ASSMGGYSNQPQH
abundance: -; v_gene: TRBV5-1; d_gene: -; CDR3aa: ASSRRGGPTANYGYT
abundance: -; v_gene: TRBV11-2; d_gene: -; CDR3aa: ASEAGSSYNSPLH
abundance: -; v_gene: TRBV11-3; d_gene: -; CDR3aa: ASSLGSSYNEQF
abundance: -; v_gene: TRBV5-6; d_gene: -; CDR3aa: ASSTPLETQY